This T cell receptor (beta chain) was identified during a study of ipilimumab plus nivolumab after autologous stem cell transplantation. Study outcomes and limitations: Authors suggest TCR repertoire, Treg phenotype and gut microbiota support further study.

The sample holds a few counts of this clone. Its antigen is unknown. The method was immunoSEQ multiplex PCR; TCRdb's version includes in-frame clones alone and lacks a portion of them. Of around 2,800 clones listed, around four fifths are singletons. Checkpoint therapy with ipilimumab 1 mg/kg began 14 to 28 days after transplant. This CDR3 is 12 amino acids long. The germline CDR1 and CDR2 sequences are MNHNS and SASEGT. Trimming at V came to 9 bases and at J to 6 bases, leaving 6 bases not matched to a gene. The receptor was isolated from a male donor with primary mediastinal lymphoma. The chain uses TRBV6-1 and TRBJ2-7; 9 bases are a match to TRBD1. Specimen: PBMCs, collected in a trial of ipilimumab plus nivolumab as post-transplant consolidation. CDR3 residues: CASSWTGAEQYF. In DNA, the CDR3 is TGTGCCAGTTCGTGGACAGGGGCCGAGCAGTACTTC.